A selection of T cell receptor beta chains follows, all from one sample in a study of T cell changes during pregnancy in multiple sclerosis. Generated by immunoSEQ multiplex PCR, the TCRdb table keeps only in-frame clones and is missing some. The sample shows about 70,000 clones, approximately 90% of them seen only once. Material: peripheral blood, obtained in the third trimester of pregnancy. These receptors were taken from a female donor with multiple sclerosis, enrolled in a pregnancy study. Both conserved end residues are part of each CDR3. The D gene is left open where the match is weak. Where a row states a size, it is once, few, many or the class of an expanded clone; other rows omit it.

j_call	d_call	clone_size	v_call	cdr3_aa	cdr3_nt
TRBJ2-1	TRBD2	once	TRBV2	CASSEPSGRVNEQFF	TGTGCCAGCAGTGAACCTAGCGGGAGGGTAAATGAGCAGTTCTTC
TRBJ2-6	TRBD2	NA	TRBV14	CASSQRRPLEAGGANVLTF	TGTGCCAGCAGCCAACGTCGGCCTTTAGAAGCGGGGGGGGCCAACGTCCTGACTTTC
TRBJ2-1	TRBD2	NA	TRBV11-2	CASSLRLGLAGGSNEQFF	TGTGCCAGCAGCCTACGACTCGGACTAGCGGGAGGGTCCAATGAGCAGTTCTTC
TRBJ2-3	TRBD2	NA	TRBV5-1	CASSLGASGLDTQYF	TGCGCCAGCAGCTTGGGGGCTAGCGGCCTAGATACGCAGTATTTT
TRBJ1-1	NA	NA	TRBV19	CASSLVGGNTEAFF	TGTGCCAGTAGCCTCGTCGGGGGGAACACTGAAGCTTTCTTT
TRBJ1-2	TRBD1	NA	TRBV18	CASSDQPGQGIYGYTF	TGTGCCAGCTCAGATCAGCCGGGACAGGGAATCTATGGCTACACCTTC
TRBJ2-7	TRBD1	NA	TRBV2	CASSEGTGRHEQYF	TGTGCCAGCAGTGAGGGGACAGGGCGCCACGAGCAGTACTTC
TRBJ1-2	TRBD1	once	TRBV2	CASRSQGNYGYTF	TGTGCCAGCAGGTCACAGGGGAACTATGGCTACACCTTC
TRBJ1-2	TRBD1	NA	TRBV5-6	CASSTDRGTYGYTF	TGTGCCAGCAGCACGGACAGGGGGACCTATGGCTACACCTTC
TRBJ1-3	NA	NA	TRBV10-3	CAISERSGNTIYF	TGTGCCATCAGTGAGCGGAGTGGAAACACCATATATTTT
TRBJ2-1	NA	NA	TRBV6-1	CASSEQGISSYNEQFF	TGTGCCAGCAGTGAACAGGGGATCAGCTCCTACAATGAGCAGTTCTTC
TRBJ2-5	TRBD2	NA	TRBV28	CASSPGLAGEETQYF	TGTGCCAGCAGCCCCGGACTAGCGGGAGAAGAGACCCAGTACTTC
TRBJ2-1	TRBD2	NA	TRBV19	CASSTPSGSSYNEQFF	TGTGCCAGTAGTACCCCTAGCGGGAGCTCCTACAATGAGCAGTTCTTC
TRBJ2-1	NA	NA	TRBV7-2	CASSLAGDSYNEQFF	TGTGCCAGCAGCTTAGCGGGAGATTCCTACAATGAGCAGTTCTTC
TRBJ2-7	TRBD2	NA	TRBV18	CASSPGLAGSYEQYF	TGTGCCAGCTCACCTGGACTAGCGGGATCCTACGAGCAGTACTTC
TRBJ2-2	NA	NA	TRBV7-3	CASSSRSTGELFF	TGTGCCAGCAGCTCGCGGAGCACCGGGGAGCTGTTTTTT
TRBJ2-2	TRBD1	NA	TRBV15	CATSSDGTGVLTGELFF	TGTGCCACCAGCAGCGACGGGACAGGGGTCCTTACCGGGGAGCTGTTTTTT
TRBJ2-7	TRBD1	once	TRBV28	CASGPGQVHYEQYF	TGTGCCAGCGGACCGGGACAGGTACATTACGAGCAGTACTTC
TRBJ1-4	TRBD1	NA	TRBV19	CASSLRLRGSPTNEKLFF	TGTGCCAGTAGTCTACGGCTCAGGGGGAGCCCAACTAATGAAAAACTGTTTTTT
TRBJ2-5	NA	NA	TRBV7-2	CASTPHGYGRGETQYF	TGTGCCAGCACCCCACATGGGTACGGGAGAGGAGAGACCCAGTACTTC
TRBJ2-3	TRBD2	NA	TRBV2	CASTGLATDTQYF	TGTGCCAGCACCGGACTAGCTACAGATACGCAGTATTTT
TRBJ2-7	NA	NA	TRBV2	CASSEAGTHLREQYF	TGTGCCAGCAGTGAAGCGGGGACACACCTACGCGAGCAGTACTTC
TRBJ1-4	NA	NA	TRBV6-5	CASTPQTATNEKLFF	TGTGCCAGCACCCCTCAGACAGCAACTAATGAAAAACTGTTTTTT
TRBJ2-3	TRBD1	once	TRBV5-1	CASTETGVRDTQYF	TGCGCCAGCACCGAGACAGGGGTCAGGGATACGCAGTATTTT
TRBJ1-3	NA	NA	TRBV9	CASSPPQRDDSGNTIYF	TGTGCCAGCAGCCCTCCCCAACGGGATGACTCTGGAAACACCATATATTTT
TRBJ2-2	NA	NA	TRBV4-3	CASSQQGIKAGELFF	TGCGCCAGCAGCCAACAGGGGATTAAAGCCGGGGAGCTGTTTTTT
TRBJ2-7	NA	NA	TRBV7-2	CASSSQGHEQYF	TGTGCCAGCAGCTCCCAGGGTCACGAGCAGTACTTC
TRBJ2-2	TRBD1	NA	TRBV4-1	CASRLDRVVGELFF	TGCGCCAGCAGGTTGGACAGGGTAGTCGGGGAGCTGTTTTTT
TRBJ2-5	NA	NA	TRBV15	CATSREGLQETQYF	TGTGCCACCAGCAGAGAGGGGCTGCAAGAGACCCAGTACTTC
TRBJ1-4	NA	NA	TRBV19	CASSNPGTIFEKLFF	TGTGCCAGTAGTAACCCCGGGACAATTTTCGAAAAACTGTTTTTT
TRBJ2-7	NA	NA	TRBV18	CASSPGQRDYEQYF	TGTGCCAGCTCACCAGGACAGCGGGACTACGAGCAGTACTTC
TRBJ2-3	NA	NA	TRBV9	CASTVGGARTDTQYF	TGTGCCAGCACTGTGGGGGGAGCACGCACAGATACGCAGTATTTT
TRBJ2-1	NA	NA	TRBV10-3	CAISRQLNFFVGANSNEQFF	TGTGCCATCAGTAGACAACTCAACTTTTTCGTGGGAGCCAACTCTAATGAGCAGTTCTTC
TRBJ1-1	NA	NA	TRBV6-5	CASRRTNTEAFF	TGTGCCAGCAGGCGTACGAACACTGAAGCTTTCTTT
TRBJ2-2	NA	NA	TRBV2	CASIPVNTGELFF	TGTGCCAGCATCCCGGTTAACACCGGGGAGCTGTTTTTT
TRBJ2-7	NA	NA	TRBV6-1	CASSEASTASYYEQYF	TGTGCCAGCAGTGAAGCGAGTACCGCCTCTTACTACGAGCAGTACTTC
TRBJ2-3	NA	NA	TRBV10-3	CAISRLADTQYF	TGTGCCATCAGTCGACTAGCAGATACGCAGTATTTT
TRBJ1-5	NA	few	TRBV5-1	CASSLWSVDSNQPQHF	TGCGCCAGCAGCTTATGGAGTGTCGATAGCAATCAGCCCCAGCATTTT
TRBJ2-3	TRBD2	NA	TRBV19	CASSIGGRASTDTQYF	TGTGCCAGTAGTATAGGCGGGAGGGCTAGCACAGATACGCAGTATTTT
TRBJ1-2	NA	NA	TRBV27	CASSSIQGYYGYTF	TGTGCCAGCAGTTCCATACAGGGTTACTATGGCTACACCTTC
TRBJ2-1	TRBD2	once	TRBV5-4	CASSLWLAGNEQFF	TGTGCCAGCAGCTTGTGGCTAGCGGGCAATGAGCAGTTCTTC
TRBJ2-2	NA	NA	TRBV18	CASSPLQGTGELFF	TGTGCCAGCTCACCCCTCCAGGGGACCGGGGAGCTGTTTTTT
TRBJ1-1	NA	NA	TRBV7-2	CASSLSTGYTEAFF	TGTGCCAGCAGCTTATCGACAGGCTACACTGAAGCTTTCTTT
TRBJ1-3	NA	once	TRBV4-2	CASSQDIVNTIYF	TGTGCCAGCAGCCAAGATATAGTTAACACCATATATTTT
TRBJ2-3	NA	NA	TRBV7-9	CASSLGVLGGTDTQYF	TGTGCCAGCAGCTTAGGGGTTTTGGGCGGCACAGATACGCAGTATTTT
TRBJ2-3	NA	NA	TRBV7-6	CASSRGGGGDTQYF	TGTGCCAGCAGCCGAGGTGGGGGAGGCGATACGCAGTATTTT
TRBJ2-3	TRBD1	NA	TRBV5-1	CASSLSGGSDTQYF	TGCGCCAGCAGCTTGTCAGGGGGCTCAGATACGCAGTATTTT
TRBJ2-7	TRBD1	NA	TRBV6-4	CASSDLRDRGLRHEQYF	TGTGCCAGCAGTGATCTCCGGGACAGGGGGCTCAGGCACGAGCAGTACTTC
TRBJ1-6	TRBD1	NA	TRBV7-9	CASSTGQPNSPLHF	TGTGCCAGCAGCACGGGACAGCCTAATTCACCCCTCCACTTT
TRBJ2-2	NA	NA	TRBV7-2	CASSPIRSGELFF	TGTGCCAGCAGCCCGATTAGATCCGGGGAGCTGTTTTTT
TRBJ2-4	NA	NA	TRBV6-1	CASGHRDTKNIQYF	TGTGCCAGCGGCCACCGGGACACCAAAAACATTCAGTACTTC